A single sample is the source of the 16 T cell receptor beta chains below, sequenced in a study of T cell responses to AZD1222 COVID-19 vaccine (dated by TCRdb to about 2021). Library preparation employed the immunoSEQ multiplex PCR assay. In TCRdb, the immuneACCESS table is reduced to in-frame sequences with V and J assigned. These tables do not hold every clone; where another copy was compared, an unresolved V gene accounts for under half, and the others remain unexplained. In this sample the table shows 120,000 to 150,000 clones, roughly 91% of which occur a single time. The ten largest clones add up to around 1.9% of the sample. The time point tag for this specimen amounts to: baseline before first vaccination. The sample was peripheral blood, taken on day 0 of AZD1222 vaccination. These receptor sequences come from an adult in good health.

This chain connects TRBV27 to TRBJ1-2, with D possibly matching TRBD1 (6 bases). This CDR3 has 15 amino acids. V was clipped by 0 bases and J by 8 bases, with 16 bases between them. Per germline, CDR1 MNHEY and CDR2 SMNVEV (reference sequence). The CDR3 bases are TGTGCCAGCAGTTTATCGCAGGGGAGCTTTAGAGGCTACACCTTC. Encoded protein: CASSLSQGSFRGYTF.

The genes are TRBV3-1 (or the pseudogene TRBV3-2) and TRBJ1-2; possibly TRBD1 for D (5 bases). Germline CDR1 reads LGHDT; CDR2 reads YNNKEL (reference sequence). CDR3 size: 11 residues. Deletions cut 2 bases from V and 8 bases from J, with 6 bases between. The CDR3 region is CASSQWDGYTF. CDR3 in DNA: TGTGCCAGCAGCCAATGGGACGGCTACACCTTC.

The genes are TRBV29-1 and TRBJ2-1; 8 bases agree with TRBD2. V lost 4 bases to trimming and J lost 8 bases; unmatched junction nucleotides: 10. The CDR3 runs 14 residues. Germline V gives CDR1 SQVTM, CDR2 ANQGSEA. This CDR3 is CSVVPRGARDEQFF. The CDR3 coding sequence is TGCAGCGTTGTCCCGCGGGGGGCCAGGGATGAGCAGTTCTTC.

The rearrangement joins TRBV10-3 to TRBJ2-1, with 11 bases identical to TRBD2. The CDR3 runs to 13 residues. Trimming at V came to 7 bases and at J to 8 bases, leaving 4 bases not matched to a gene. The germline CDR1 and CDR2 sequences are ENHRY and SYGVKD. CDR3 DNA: TGTGCCATCAAGACTAGCGGGACCTATGAGCAGTTCTTC. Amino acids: CAIKTSGTYEQFF.

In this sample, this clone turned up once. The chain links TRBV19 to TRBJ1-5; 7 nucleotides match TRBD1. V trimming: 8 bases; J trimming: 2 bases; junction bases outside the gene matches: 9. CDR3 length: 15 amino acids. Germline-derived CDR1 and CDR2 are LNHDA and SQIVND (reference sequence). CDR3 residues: CASWHRGEGNQPQHF. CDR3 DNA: TGTGCCAGTTGGCACAGGGGAGAAGGCAATCAGCCCCAGCATTTT.

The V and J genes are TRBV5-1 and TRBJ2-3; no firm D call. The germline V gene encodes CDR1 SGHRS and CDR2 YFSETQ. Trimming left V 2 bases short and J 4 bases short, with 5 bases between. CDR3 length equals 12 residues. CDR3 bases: TGCGCCAGCAGCTTTGGGCCAGATACGCAGTATTTT. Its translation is CASSFGPDTQYF.

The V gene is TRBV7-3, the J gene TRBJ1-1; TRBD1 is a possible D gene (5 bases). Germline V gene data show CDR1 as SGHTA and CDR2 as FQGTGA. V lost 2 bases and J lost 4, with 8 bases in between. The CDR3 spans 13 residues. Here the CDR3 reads CASSLVQGTEAFF. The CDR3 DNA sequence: TGTGCCAGCAGCTTAGTTCAGGGCACTGAAGCTTTCTTT.

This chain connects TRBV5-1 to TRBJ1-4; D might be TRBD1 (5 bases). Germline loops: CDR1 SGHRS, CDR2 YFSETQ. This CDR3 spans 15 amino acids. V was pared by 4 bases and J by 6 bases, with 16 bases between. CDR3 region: CASSLEPGTDEKLFF. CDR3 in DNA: TGCGCCAGCAGCCTGGAACCCGGGACGGATGAAAAACTGTTTTTT. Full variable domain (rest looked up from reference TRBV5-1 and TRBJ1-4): KAGVTQTPRYLIKTRGQQVTLSCSPISGHRSVSWYQQTPGQGLQFLFEYFSETQRNKGNFPGRFSGRQFSNSRSEMNVSTLELGDSALYLCASSLEPGTDEKLFFGSGTQLSVL.

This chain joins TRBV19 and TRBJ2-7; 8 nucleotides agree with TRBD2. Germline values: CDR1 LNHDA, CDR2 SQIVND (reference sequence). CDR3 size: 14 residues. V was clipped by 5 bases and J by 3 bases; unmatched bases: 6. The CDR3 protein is CASSRRLASYEQYF. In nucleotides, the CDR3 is TGTGCCAGTAGTCGTCGACTAGCGAGCTACGAGCAGTACTTC.

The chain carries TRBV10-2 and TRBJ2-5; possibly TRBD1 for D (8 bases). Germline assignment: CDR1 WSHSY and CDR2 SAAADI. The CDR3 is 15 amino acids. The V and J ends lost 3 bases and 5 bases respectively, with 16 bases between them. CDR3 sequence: CASSDPGQGGETQYF. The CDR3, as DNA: TGCGCCAGCAGTGACCCAGGACAGGGAGGGGAGACCCAGTACTTC.

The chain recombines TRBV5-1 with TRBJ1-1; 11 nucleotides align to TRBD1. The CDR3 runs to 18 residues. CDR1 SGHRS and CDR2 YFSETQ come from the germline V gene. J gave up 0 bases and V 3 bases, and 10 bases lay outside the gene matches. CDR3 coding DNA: TGCGCCAGCAGCTATCCGGGACAGGGGGAAATGATGAACACTGAAGCTTTCTTT. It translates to CASSYPGQGEMMNTEAFF.

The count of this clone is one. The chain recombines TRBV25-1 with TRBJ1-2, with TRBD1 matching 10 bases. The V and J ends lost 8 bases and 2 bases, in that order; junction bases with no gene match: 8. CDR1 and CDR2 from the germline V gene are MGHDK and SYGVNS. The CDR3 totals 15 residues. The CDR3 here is CASGQGGIGNYGYTF. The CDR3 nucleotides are TGTGCCAGCGGACAGGGGGGAATCGGGAACTATGGCTACACCTTC.

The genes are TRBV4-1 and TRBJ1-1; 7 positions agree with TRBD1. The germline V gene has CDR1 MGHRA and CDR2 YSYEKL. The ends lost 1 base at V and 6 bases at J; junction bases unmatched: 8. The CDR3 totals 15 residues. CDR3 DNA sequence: TGCGCCAGCAGCCAAGTCCCGACAGGGCTTGCTGAAGCTTTCTTT. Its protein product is CASSQVPTGLAEAFF.

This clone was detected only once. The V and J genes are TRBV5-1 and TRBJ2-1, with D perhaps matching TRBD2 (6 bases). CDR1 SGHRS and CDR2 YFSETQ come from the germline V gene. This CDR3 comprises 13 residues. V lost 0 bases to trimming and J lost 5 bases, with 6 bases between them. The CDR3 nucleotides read TGCGCCAGCAGCTTGGGCGGGGACAATGAGCAGTTCTTC. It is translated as CASSLGGDNEQFF.

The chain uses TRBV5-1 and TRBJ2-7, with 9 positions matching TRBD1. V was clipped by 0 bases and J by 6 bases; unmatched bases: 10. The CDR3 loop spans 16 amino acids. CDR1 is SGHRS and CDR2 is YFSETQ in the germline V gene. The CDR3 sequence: CASSLAVLQGATEQYF. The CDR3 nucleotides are TGCGCCAGCAGCTTGGCCGTCCTACAGGGGGCTACCGAGCAGTACTTC.

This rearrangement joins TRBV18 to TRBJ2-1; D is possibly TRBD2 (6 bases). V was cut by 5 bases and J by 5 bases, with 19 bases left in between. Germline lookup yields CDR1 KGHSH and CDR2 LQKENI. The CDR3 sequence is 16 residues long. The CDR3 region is CASSWNLGGVDNEQFF. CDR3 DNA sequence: TGTGCCAGCTCATGGAACCTGGGAGGCGTTGACAATGAGCAGTTCTTC. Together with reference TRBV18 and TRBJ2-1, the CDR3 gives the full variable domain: NAGVMQNPRHLVRRRGQEARLRCSPMKGHSHVYWYRQLPEEGLKFMVYLQKENIIDESGMPKERFSAEFPKEGPSILRIQQVVRGDSAAYFCASSWNLGGVDNEQFFGPGTRLTVL.